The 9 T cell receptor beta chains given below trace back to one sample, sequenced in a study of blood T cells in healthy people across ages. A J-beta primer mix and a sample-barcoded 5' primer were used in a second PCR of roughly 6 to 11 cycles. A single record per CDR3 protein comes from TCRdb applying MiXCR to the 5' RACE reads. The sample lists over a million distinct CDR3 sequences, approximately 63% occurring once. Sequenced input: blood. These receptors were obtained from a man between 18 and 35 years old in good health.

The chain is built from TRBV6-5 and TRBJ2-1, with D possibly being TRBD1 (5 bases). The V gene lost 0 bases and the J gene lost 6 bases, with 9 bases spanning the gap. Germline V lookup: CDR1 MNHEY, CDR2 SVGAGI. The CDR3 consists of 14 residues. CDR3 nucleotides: TGTGCCAGCAGTTACTCGTTCGACAGCAATGAGCAGTTCTTC. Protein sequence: CASSYSFDSNEQFF.

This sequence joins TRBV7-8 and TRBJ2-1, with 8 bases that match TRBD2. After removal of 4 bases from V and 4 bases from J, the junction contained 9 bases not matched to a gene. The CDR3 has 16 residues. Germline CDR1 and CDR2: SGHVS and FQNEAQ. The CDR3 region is CASSSLSGGGYNEQFF. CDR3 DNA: TGTGCCAGCAGCTCCCTCTCTGGCGGGGGGTACAATGAGCAGTTCTTC.

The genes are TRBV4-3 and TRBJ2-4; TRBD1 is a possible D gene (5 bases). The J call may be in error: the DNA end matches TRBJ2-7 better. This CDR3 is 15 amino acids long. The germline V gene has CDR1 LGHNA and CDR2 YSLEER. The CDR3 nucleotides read TGCGCCAGCAGCCAAGTTTTGGACAAAGGCTACGAGCAGTACTTC. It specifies CASSQVLDKGYEQYF.

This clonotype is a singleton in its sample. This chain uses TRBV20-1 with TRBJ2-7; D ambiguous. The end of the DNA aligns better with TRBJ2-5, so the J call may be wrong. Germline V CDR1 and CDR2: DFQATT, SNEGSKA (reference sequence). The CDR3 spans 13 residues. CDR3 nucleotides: TGCAGTGCCGTCGATTCGGATGTCGAGACCCAGTACTTC. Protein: CSAVDSDVETQYF.

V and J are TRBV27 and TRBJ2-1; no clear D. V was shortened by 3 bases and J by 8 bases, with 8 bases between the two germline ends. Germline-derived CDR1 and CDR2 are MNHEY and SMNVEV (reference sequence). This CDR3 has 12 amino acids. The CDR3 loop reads CASSFGQDEQFF. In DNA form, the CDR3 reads TGTGCCAGCAGTTTTGGTCAAGATGAGCAGTTCTTC.

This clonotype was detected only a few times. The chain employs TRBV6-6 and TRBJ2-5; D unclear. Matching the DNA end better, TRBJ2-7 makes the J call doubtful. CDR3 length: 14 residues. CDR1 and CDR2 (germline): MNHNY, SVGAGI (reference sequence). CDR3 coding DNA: TGTGCCAGCACCCCCGGCCACATTCAGTACGAGCAGTACTTC. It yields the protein CASTPGHIQYEQYF.

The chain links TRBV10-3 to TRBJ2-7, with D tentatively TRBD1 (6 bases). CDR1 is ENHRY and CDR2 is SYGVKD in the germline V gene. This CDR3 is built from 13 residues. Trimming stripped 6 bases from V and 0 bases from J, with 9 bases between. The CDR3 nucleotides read TGTGCCATCAGGGACAGCGGCTCCTACGAGCAGTACTTC. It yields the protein CAIRDSGSYEQYF.

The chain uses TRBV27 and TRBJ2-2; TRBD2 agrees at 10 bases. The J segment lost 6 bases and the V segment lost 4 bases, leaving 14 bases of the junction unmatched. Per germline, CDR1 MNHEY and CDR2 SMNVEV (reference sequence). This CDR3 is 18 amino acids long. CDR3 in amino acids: CASSSATSGRGPSGELFF. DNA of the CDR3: TGTGCCAGCAGTTCTGCTACCAGCGGGAGGGGCCCTTCCGGGGAGCTGTTTTTT.

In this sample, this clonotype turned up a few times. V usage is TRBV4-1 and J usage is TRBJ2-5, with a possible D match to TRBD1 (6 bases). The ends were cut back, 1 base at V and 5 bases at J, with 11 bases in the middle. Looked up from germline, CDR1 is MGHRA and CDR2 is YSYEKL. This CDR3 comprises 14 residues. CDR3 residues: CASSQGGGWETQYF. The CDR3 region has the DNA TGCGCCAGCAGCCAAGGAGGGGGTTGGGAGACCCAGTACTTC.